These T cell receptor beta chains were read from a single sample in a study of shared T cell receptors in the human thymus. TCRdb's copy holds only in-frame clones and misses some; the assay was immunoSEQ multiplex PCR. The sample shows about 610,000 clones, around 87% of them seen only once. These data were also reused for a study on human thymus T cells.

The material sequenced was thymocytes. The source of these receptors is a boy in the first two years of life with a congenital heart defect. CDR3s include the opening cysteine and the closing phenylalanine or tryptophan. D genes are given only for firm matches. Rows give clone size only sometimes, using once, few, many, or a class for an expanded clone.

TRBV19,.,.,TRBJ1-4,TGTGCCAGTAGGAACAGAACTAATGAAAAACTGTTTTTT,CASRNRTNEKLFF
TRBV4-1,.,TRBD2,TRBJ2-5,TGCGCCAGCAGCCTCATTCGGGAGACTAGCGGGAGGGCCACGAAGACCCAGTACTTC,CASSLIRETSGRATKTQYF
TRBV30,few,.,TRBJ2-5,TGTGCCTGGAGTGGACAAGGAGAGACCCAGTACTTC,CAWSGQGETQYF
TRBV30,.,TRBD2,TRBJ2-3,TGTGCCTATAAAATCACTAGCGGCAAGAGCACAGATACGCAGTATTTT,CAYKITSGKSTDTQYF
TRBV25-1,.,.,TRBJ2-3,TGTGCCAGCCGCCTAGGGTCCGGGGAGCGGTCAACAGATACGCAGTATTTT,CASRLGSGERSTDTQYF
TRBV25-1,.,TRBD1,TRBJ1-5,TGTGCCAGCAAGCGCCCCGGACAGGGCACCGGGCCCCAGCATTTT,CASKRPGQGTGPQHF
TRBV19,.,TRBD1,TRBJ1-4,TGTGCCAGTAGTTTGACAGGGGAGACTAATGAAAAACTGTTTTTT,CASSLTGETNEKLFF
TRBV4-3,.,TRBD2,TRBJ2-1,TGCGCCAGCAGCCAAGAATCGCCGGGACTAGCGGGGTGGAGCTCCTACAATGAGCAGTTCTTC,CASSQESPGLAGWSSYNEQFF
TRBV5-1,.,TRBD1,TRBJ2-7,TGCGCCAGCAGCCCCCGGGACAGTTCTAACATAAGGCAGTACTTC,CASSPRDSSNIRQYF
TRBV27,.,.,TRBJ1-4,TGTGCCAGCAGTGGTGTCAGACATAATGAAAAACTGTTTTTT,CASSGVRHNEKLFF
TRBV7-8,.,.,TRBJ2-2,TGTGCCAGCAGCTTACCGGGAGTGGGGACCGGGGAGCTGTTTTTT,CASSLPGVGTGELFF
TRBV30,.,.,TRBJ2-1,TGTGCCTGGACGCGACCCGAGACTAGGGACGTGAATGAGCAGTTCTTC,CAWTRPETRDVNEQFF
TRBV29-1,.,.,TRBJ1-2,TGCAGCGTAGAGGGCCTGACAGGTCTCCGTGGCTACACCTTC,CSVEGLTGLRGYTF
TRBV7-9,.,.,TRBJ1-2,TGTGCCAGCAGCTTAGCACCGGGAGAGGGCTACACCTTC,CASSLAPGEGYTF
TRBV4-3,.,TRBD2,TRBJ2-7,TGCGCCAGCAGCCAAAAAAAAACTAGCGGGAGGGCCCACGAGCAGTACTTC,CASSQKKTSGRAHEQYF
TRBV4-3,.,TRBD2,TRBJ2-7,TGCGCCAGCAGCCAAGATCATTGGGGACTAGCGGGAGTTCGCTACGAGCAGTACTTC,CASSQDHWGLAGVRYEQYF
TRBV9,.,TRBD1,TRBJ1-2,TGTGCCAGCAGCGTCTCGGGACAGTTGGGAGGTAGCTATGGCTACACCTTC,CASSVSGQLGGSYGYTF
TRBV7-9,.,TRBD1,TRBJ1-4,TGTGCCAGCAGCCCCCGGACAGGCCCAGCAACTAATGAAAAACTGTTTTTT,CASSPRTGPATNEKLFF
TRBV7-9,.,TRBD2,TRBJ2-1,TGTGCCAGCAGCTTCCGACTAGCGGGAGGCCAGCAGTTCTTC,CASSFRLAGGQQFF
TRBV7-9,.,.,TRBJ2-7,TGTGCCAGCAGCTTAGGCCCTGGATTACGACAATACGAGCAGTACTTC,CASSLGPGLRQYEQYF
TRBV19,.,.,TRBJ2-1,TGTGCCAGTAGTACCCACCCAGCCCGCCGGGACAATGAGCAGTTCTTC,CASSTHPARRDNEQFF
TRBV4-1,.,TRBD2,TRBJ2-7,TGCGCCAGCAGCCAAGATCCTCGGACTAGTCCCTTCGAGCAGTACTTC,CASSQDPRTSPFEQYF
TRBV7-9,.,.,TRBJ2-1,TGTGCCAGCAGCTTTGTTGGGCCGGCCGGTGATGAGCAGTTCTTC,CASSFVGPAGDEQFF
TRBV5-1,once,.,TRBJ2-7,TGCGCCAGCAGCTTGGGTCAGATCCCATCCTACGAGCAGTACTTC,CASSLGQIPSYEQYF
TRBV28,.,.,TRBJ1-5,TGTGCCAGCAGTTTGGGCAACCGCAATCAGCCCCAGCATTTT,CASSLGNRNQPQHF
TRBV4-3,.,.,TRBJ2-3,TGCGCCAGCAGCCAAGATCGAACCGGGACGGGGGGCACAGATACGCAGTATTTT,CASSQDRTGTGGTDTQYF
TRBV12-5,.,.,TRBJ1-2,TGTGCTAGTGTTACCGAGCGGGCGCTCTTCTTC,CASVTERALFF
TRBV4-3,.,.,TRBJ1-2,TGCGCCAGCAGCCAAGATTTGAGACACCCCAACTATGGCTACACCTTC,CASSQDLRHPNYGYTF
TRBV15,once,.,TRBJ1-1,TGTGCCACCAGCGGCGACAGAGAAGCTTTCTTT,CATSGDREAFF
TRBV28,.,TRBD2,TRBJ2-5,TGTGCCAGCACAACTTCAGCGGGAGTAGGAGAGACCCAGTACTTC,CASTTSAGVGETQYF
TRBV7-2,.,TRBD1,TRBJ2-7,TGTGCCAGCAGCTTAGCCGGGACAGGGGGCTGCGAGCAGTACTTC,CASSLAGTGGCEQYF
TRBV7-9,.,.,TRBJ2-5,TGTGCCAGCAGCTTAGACTGTCGGGATTTGACCCAGTACTTC,CASSLDCRDLTQYF
TRBV11-3,.,.,TRBJ2-3,TGTGCCAGCAGCGACGCCACTAAACCTACAGATACGCAGTATTTT,CASSDATKPTDTQYF
TRBV5-4,.,.,TRBJ2-5,TGTGCCAGCAGCTTAAACGCTGAGTGGGCGCCTCAAGAGACCCAGTACTTC,CASSLNAEWAPQETQYF
TRBV4-1,.,.,TRBJ1-5,TGCGCCAGCAGCGAAGGACGACAGGATTTAAGCAATCAGCCCCAGCATTTT,CASSEGRQDLSNQPQHF
TRBV10-3,.,TRBD2,TRBJ2-7,TGTGCCATCAGTGAAAAGGGGCTTCCAACTAGCGGGAGGGCCCACGAGCAGTACTTC,CAISEKGLPTSGRAHEQYF
TRBV9,.,.,TRBJ1-2,TGTGCCAGCAGCCCCCACGGACAGTATGGCTACACCTTC,CASSPHGQYGYTF
TRBV11-3,.,TRBD1,TRBJ2-5,TGTGCCAGCAGCTCCGGGACAGGGAGGAGGGAGACCCAGTACTTC,CASSSGTGRRETQYF
TRBV18,once,.,TRBJ1-1,TGTGCCAGCTCACCACCGGGCGGGGATAGCGGAGCTTTCTTT,CASSPPGGDSGAFF
TRBV10-1,.,TRBD2,TRBJ2-3,TGCGCCAGCAGGTCTAGCGGGAGTGATACGCAGTATTTT,CASRSSGSDTQYF
TRBV9,.,TRBD2,TRBJ2-2,TGTGCCAGCAGCGAAGGGGCTAGCGGGAGGACCGGGGAGCTGTTTTTT,CASSEGASGRTGELFF